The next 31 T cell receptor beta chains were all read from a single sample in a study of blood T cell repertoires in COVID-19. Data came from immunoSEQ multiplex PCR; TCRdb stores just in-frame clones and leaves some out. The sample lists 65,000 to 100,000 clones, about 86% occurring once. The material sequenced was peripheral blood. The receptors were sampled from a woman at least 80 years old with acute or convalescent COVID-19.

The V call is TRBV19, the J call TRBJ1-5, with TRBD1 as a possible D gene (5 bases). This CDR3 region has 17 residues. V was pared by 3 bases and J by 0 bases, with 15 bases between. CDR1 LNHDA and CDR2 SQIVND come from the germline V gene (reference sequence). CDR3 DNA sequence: TGTGCCAGTAGTATTACCCCGCCGGACATTAGCAATCAGCCCCAGCATTTT. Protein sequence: CASSITPPDISNQPQHF.

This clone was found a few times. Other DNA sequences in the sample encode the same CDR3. The chain's CDR3 is CASSGGVGELFF. For the CDR3, the DNA is TGTGCCAGCAGCGGGGGGGTCGGGGAGCTGTTTTTT. V gene TRBV11-3 combines with J gene TRBJ2-2, with TRBD2 matching 7 bases. The germline V gene has CDR1 SGHNT and CDR2 YENEEA. The CDR3 spans 12 residues. After removal of 5 bases from V and 7 bases from J, the junction contained 1 base not matched to a gene.

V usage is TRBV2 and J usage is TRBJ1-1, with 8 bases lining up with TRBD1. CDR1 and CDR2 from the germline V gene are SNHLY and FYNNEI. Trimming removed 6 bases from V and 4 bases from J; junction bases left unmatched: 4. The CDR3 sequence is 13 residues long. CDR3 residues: CASRGQGSTEAFF. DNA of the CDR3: TGTGCCAGCAGAGGACAGGGAAGCACTGAAGCTTTCTTT.

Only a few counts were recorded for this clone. The DNA of the CDR3 is TGTGCCAGCTCACCGAAGGGAGGCACAGATACGCAGTATTTT. As protein: CASSPKGGTDTQYF. The V gene is TRBV18, the J gene TRBJ2-3; perhaps TRBD2 as D (5 bases). This CDR3 spans 14 amino acids. The germline V and J ends were trimmed by 3 bases and 1 base, with 8 bases remaining between them. Germline values: CDR1 KGHSH, CDR2 LQKENI.

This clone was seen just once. The CDR3 nucleotides read TGTGCCAGCAGTTTGCAGATTCAAAATTCACCCCTCCACTTT. It specifies CASSLQIQNSPLHF. The chain carries TRBV27 and TRBJ1-6; D ambiguous. The length of the CDR3 is 14 residues. With 3 bases removed from V and 7 bases from J, the gap between germline ends came to 10 bases. Germline CDR1 reads MNHEY; CDR2 reads SMNVEV (reference sequence).

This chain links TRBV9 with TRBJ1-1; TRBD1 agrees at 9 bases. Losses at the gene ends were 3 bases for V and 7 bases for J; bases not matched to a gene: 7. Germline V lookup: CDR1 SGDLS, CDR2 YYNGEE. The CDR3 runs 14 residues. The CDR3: CASSGGQGDFEAFF. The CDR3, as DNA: TGTGCCAGCAGCGGGGGACAGGGAGATTTTGAAGCTTTCTTT. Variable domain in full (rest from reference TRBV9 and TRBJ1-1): DSGVTQTPKHLITATGQRVTLRCSPRSGDLSVYWYQQSLDQGLQFLIQYYNGEERAKGNILERFSAQQFPDLHSELNLSSLELGDSALYFCASSGGQGDFEAFFGQGTRLTVV.

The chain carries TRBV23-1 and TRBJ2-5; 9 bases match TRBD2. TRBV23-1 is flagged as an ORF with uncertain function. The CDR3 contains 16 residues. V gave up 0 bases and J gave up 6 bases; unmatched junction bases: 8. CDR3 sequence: CASSQSHPSGEQTQYF. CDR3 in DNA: TGCGCCAGCAGTCAATCGCACCCTAGCGGGGAACAGACCCAGTACTTC.

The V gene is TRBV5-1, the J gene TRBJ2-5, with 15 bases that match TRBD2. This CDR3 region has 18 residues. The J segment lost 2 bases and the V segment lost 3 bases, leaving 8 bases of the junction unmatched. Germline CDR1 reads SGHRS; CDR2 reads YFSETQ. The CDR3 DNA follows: TGCGCCAGCAGCTACGGGACTAGCGGGAGGTGGGGTCAAGAGACCCAGTACTTC. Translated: CASSYGTSGRWGQETQYF.

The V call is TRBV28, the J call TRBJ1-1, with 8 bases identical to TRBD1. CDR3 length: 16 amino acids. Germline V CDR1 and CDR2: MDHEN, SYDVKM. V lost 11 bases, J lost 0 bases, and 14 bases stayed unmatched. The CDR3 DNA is TGTGCCCTGGGCCCAGGGGGCGGGGATTTGAACACTGAAGCTTTCTTT. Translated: CALGPGGGDLNTEAFF.

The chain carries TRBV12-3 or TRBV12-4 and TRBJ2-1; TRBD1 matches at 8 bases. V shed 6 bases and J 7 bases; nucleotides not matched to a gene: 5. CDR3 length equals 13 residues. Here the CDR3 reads CASRRTGRNEQFF. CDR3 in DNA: TGTGCCAGCAGGCGGACAGGGAGGAATGAGCAGTTCTTC.

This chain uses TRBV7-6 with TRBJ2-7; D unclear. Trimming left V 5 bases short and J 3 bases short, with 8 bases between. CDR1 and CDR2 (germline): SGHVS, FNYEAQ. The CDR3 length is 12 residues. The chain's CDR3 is CASSDDIYEQYF. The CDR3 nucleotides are TGTGCCAGCAGCGATGACATCTACGAGCAGTACTTC.

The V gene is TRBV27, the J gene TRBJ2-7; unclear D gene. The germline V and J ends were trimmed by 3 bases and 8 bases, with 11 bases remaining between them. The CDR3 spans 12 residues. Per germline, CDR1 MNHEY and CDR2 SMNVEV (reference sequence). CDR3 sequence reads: CASSFPAGQQYF. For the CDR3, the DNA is TGTGCCAGCAGTTTTCCGGCAGGCCAGCAGTACTTC.

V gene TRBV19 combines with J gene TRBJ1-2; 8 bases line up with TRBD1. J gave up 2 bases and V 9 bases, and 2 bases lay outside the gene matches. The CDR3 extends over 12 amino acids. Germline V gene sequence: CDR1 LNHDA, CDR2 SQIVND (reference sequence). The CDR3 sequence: CASRQGNYGYTF. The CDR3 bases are TGTGCCAGCCGACAGGGGAACTATGGCTACACCTTC. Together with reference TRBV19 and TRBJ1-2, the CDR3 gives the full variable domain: DGGITQSPKYLFRKEGQNVTLSCEQNLNHDAMYWYRQDPGQGLRLIYYSQIVNDFQKGDIAEGYSVSREKKESFPLTVTSAQKNPTAFYLCASRQGNYGYTFGSGTRLTVV.

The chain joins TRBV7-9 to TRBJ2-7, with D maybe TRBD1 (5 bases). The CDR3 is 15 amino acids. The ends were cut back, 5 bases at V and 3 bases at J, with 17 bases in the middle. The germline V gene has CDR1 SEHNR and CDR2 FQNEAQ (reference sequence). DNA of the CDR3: TGTGCCAGCAGCACTCGACAGCTAACCAACTACGAGCAGTACTTC. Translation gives CASSTRQLTNYEQYF.

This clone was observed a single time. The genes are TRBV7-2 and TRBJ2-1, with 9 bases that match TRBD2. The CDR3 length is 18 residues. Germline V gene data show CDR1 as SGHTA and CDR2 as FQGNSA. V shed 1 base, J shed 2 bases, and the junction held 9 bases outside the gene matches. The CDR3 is CASSLGRGGSLTYNEQFF. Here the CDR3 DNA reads TGTGCCAGCAGCTTAGGGCGGGGGGGCTCCCTTACCTACAATGAGCAGTTCTTC.

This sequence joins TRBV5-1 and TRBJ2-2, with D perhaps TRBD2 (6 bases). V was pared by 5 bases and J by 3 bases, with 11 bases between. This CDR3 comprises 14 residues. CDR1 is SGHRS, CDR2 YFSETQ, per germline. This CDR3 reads CASRRTGDTGELFF. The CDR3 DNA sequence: TGCGCCAGCAGGCGGACGGGAGACACCGGGGAGCTGTTTTTT. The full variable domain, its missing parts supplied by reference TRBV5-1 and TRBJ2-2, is KAGVTQTPRYLIKTRGQQVTLSCSPISGHRSVSWYQQTPGQGLQFLFEYFSETQRNKGNFPGRFSGRQFSNSRSEMNVSTLELGDSALYLCASRRTGDTGELFFGEGSRLTVL.

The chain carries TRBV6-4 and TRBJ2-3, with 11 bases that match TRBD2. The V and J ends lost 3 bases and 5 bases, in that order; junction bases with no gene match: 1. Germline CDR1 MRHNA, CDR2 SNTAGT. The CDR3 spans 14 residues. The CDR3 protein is CASSEGTSGDTQYF. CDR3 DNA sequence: TGTGCCAGCAGTGAAGGGACTAGCGGAGATACGCAGTATTTT.

CDR3 in amino acids: CASSPRQGYTDTQYF. The DNA of the CDR3 is TGTGCCAGCAGCCCAAGACAGGGTTACACAGATACGCAGTATTTT. The chain joins TRBV13 to TRBJ2-3; 7 nucleotides line up with TRBD1. Per germline, CDR1 PRHDT and CDR2 FYEKMQ (reference sequence). The J segment lost 2 bases and the V segment lost 5 bases, leaving 7 bases of the junction unmatched. CDR3 length equals 15 residues.

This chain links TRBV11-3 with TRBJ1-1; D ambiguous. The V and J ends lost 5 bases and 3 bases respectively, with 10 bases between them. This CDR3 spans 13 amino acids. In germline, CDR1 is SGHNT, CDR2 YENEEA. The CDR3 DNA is TGTGCCAGCAGCAAGATGGGCGACACTGAAGCTTTCTTT. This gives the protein CASSKMGDTEAFF.

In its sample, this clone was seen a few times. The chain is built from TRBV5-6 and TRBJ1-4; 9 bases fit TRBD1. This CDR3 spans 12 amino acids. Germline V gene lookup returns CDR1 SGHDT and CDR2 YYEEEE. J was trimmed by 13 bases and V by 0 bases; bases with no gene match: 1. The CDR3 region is CASSLDRGLLFF. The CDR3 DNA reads TGTGCCAGCAGCTTGGACAGGGGGCTACTGTTTTTT.

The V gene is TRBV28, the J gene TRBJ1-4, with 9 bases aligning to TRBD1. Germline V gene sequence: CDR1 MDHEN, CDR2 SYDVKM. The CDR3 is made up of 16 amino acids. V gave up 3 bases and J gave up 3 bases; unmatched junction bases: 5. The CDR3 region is CASSLGTGLPNEKLFF. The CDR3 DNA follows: TGTGCCAGCAGTTTGGGGACAGGGCTTCCTAATGAAAAACTGTTTTTT.

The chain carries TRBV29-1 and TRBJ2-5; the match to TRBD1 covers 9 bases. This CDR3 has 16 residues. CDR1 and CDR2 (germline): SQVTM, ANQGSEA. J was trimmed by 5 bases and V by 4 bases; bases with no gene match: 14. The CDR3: CSVALTDRGKGETQYF. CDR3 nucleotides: TGCAGCGTTGCCCTCACGGACAGGGGAAAAGGGGAGACCCAGTACTTC.

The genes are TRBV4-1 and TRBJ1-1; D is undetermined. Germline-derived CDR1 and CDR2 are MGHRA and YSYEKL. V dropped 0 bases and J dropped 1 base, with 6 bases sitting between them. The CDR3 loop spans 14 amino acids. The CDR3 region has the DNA TGCGCCAGCAGCCAAGAGTTGGCGAACACTGAAGCTTTCTTT. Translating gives CASSQELANTEAFF.

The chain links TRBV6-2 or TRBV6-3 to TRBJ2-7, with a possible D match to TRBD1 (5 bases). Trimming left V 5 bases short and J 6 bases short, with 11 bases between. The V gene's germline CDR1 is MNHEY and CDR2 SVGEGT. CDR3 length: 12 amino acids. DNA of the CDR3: TGTGCCAGCAGTAGGTCAGGGATCGAGCAGTACTTC. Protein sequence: CASSRSGIEQYF.

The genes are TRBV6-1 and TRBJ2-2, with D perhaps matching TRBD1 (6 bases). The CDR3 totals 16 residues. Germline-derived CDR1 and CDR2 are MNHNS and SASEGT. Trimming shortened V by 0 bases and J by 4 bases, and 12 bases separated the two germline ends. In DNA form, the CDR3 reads TGTGCCAGCAGTGAAGCCGTCCCAGGGGTCACCGGGGAGCTGTTTTTT. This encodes CASSEAVPGVTGELFF.

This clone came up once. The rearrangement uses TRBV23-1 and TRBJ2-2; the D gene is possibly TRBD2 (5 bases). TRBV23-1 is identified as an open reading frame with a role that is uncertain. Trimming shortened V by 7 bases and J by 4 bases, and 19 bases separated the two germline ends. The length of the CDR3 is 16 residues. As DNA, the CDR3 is TGCGCCAGCATTCCGAGGGATTCTTGGGGCACCGGGGAGCTGTTTTTT. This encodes CASIPRDSWGTGELFF.

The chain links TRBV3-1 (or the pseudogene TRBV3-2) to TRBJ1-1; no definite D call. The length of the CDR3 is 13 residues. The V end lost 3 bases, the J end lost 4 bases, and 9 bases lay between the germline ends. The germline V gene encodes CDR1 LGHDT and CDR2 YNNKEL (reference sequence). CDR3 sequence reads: CASSQLEGTEAFF. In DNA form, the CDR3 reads TGTGCCAGCAGCCAGCTGGAGGGCACTGAAGCTTTCTTT.

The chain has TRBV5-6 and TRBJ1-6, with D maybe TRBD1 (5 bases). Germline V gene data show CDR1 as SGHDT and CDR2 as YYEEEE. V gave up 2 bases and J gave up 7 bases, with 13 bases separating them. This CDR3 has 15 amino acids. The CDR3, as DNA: TGTGCCAGCAGCTTTGGCAGGGTACAAAATTCACCCCTCCACTTT. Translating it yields CASSFGRVQNSPLHF. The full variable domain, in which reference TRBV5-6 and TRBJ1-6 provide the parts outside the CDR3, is DAGVTQSPTHLIKTRGQQVTLRCSPKSGHDTVSWYQQALGQGPQFIFQYYEEEERQRGNFPDRFSGHQFPNYSSELNVNALLLGDSALYLCASSFGRVQNSPLHFGNGTRLTVT.

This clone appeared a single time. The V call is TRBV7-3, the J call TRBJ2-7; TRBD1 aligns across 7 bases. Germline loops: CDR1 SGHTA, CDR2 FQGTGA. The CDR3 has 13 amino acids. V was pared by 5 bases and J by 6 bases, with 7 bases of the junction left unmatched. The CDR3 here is CASSLLQGTEQYF. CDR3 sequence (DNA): TGTGCCAGCAGCCTACTACAGGGGACCGAGCAGTACTTC.

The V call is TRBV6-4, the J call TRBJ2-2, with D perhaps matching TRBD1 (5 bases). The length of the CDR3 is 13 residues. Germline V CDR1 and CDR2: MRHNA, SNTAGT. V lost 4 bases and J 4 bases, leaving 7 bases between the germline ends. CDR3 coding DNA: TGTGCCAGCAGTGCCCAGGGCACCGGGGAGCTGTTTTTT. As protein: CASSAQGTGELFF.

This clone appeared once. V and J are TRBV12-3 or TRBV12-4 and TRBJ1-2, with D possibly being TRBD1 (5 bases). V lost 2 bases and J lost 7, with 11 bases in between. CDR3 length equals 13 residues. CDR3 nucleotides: TGTGCCAGCAGTTTACACGGGGGTGGTGGCTACACCTTC. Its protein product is CASSLHGGGGYTF.